These T cell receptor beta chains were read from a single sample in a study of T-cell memory formation after mild COVID-19. TCRdb reprocessed the 5' RACE reads with MiXCR, giving one entry per CDR3 protein. The table has 360,000 or so distinct CDR3 sequences, 28% seen once; the top ten hold approximately 15%. The source material was PBMCs or a T cell subset sorted from them (not recorded which). These receptor sequences come from an adult woman who had mild COVID-19 (a few samples of this study predate the infection). Cell type and time point are not known. The CDR3 runs from the conserved cysteine through the conserved F or W. Fields, in order: V gene, D gene, J gene, clone size, CDR3 protein, CDR3 DNA. D genes are given only for firm matches. Expanded clones are given a class, and other clones once, few, many or no size at all.

TRBV27,-,TRBJ2-7,few,CASRPRSVSYEQYF,TGTGCCAGCAGGCCCCGGAGTGTCTCCTACGAGCAGTACTTC
TRBV7-6,-,TRBJ2-1,few,CASTPTGLTYNEQFF,TGTGCCAGCACCCCGACAGGATTAACCTACAATGAGCAGTTCTTC
TRBV7-6,TRBD2,TRBJ2-3,-,CASSFSLAGPDTQYF,TGTGCCAGCAGCTTTTCGCTAGCGGGCCCAGATACGCAGTATTTT
TRBV3-1,-,TRBJ2-3,-,CASSQVRAAGLYF,TGTGCCAGCAGCCAAGTGCGGGCAGCAGGTCTGTATTTT
TRBV4-2,TRBD2,TRBJ2-7,-,CASSPAGVHPYEQYF,TGTGCCAGCAGCCCCGCGGGGGTCCATCCCTACGAGCAGTACTTC
TRBV5-4,-,TRBJ2-5,few,CASSSYLAQGETQYF,TGTGCCAGCAGCTCCTACCTAGCTCAGGGAGAGACCCAGTACTTC
TRBV12-3/TRBV12-4,-,TRBJ1-5,-,CASGRSGFDQPQHF,TGTGCCAGCGGACGGTCGGGGTTCGATCAGCCCCAGCATTTT
TRBV11-2,TRBD1,TRBJ1-5,-,CASSLGTGGLGNQPQHF,TGTGCCAGCAGCTTAGGTACAGGGGGATTAGGCAATCAGCCCCAGCATTTT
TRBV5-1,TRBD2,TRBJ2-5,-,CASSDAGEVETQYF,TGCGCCAGCAGCGATGCGGGAGAAGTAGAGACCCAGTACTTC
TRBV6-5,-,TRBJ2-1,-,CASRSGLLNEQFF,TGTGCCAGCAGATCCGGGCTTCTCAATGAGCAGTTCTTC
TRBV19,-,TRBJ1-2,few,CASSIRTAGPYGYTF,TGTGCCAGTAGTATACGGACAGCCGGGCCCTATGGCTACACCTTC
TRBV12-3/TRBV12-4,TRBD1,TRBJ1-2,-,CASSPIDRGEGYTF,TGTGCCAGCAGCCCTATCGACAGGGGTGAGGGCTACACCTTC
TRBV6-5,-,TRBJ2-7,-,CASSYADSYYEQYF,TGTGCCAGCAGTTACGCGGACAGCTACTACGAGCAGTACTTC
TRBV5-1,-,TRBJ2-5,few,CASSSDFQETQYF,TGCGCCAGCAGCTCGGACTTTCAAGAGACCCAGTACTTC
TRBV7-9,-,TRBJ2-1,few,CASSFIPSRPNEQFF,TGTGCCAGCAGCTTTATCCCCTCGCGCCCAAATGAGCAGTTCTTC
TRBV12-3/TRBV12-4,-,TRBJ1-2,few,CASSLTINYGYTF,TGTGCCAGCAGTTTGACCATTAACTATGGCTACACCTTC
TRBV27,TRBD1,TRBJ1-1,once,CASSFFGQGEAFF,TGTGCCAGCAGTTTCTTCGGACAGGGGGAAGCTTTCTTT
TRBV20-1,TRBD1,TRBJ2-7,few,CSADRDSTYEQYF,TGCAGTGCGGACCGGGACAGCACCTACGAGCAGTACTTC
TRBV7-9,TRBD2,TRBJ2-7,-,CASSLPTRTSGRTYEQYF,TGTGCCAGCAGCTTACCGACCCGGACTAGCGGGAGGACCTACGAGCAGTACTTC
TRBV5-1,-,TRBJ2-2,-,CASRQNSANTGELFF,TGCGCCAGCAGACAGAATAGCGCGAACACCGGGGAGCTGTTTTTT
TRBV5-1,TRBD2,TRBJ2-3,-,CASSPGTRGITDTQYF,TGCGCCAGCAGCCCGGGGACTAGAGGGATCACAGATACGCAGTATTTT
TRBV7-9,-,TRBJ2-4,-,CASSLEGRSIQYF,TGTGCCAGCAGCTTGGAGGGGAGGAGCATTCAGTACTTC
TRBV20-1,TRBD1,TRBJ2-1,-,CSARQGASMNEQFF,TGCAGTGCTCGACAGGGGGCGAGCATGAATGAGCAGTTCTTC
TRBV4-1,-,TRBJ2-3,few,CASSQQASTDTQYF,TGCGCCAGCAGCCAACAGGCTAGCACAGATACGCAGTATTTT
TRBV5-1,-,TRBJ1-1,few,CASSLEGAGTEAFF,TGCGCCAGCAGCTTGGAAGGGGCCGGCACTGAAGCTTTCTTT
TRBV5-1,TRBD1,TRBJ1-1,-,CASSSPLRAGGTGRANTEAFF,TGCGCCAGCAGCTCCCCGCTTAGGGCAGGGGGCACGGGCCGGGCGAACACTGAAGCTTTCTTT
TRBV24-1,TRBD2,TRBJ2-1,few,CATQTSGYNEQFF,TGTGCCACTCAGACTAGCGGCTACAATGAGCAGTTCTTC
TRBV12-3/TRBV12-4,-,TRBJ2-1,-,CASHGGAYNEQFF,TGTGCCAGCCATGGGGGGGCTTACAATGAGCAGTTCTTC
TRBV9,-,TRBJ1-2,-,CASSGPRDGYTF,TGTGCCAGCAGCGGACCGCGTGATGGCTACACCTTC
TRBV20-1,-,TRBJ1-2,-,CSAIGGNYGYTF,TGCAGTGCTATTGGCGGGAACTATGGCTACACCTTC
TRBV27,-,TRBJ1-2,few,CASSLLPAGVGGYTF,TGTGCCAGCAGTTTACTCCCTGCAGGGGTTGGTGGCTACACCTTC
TRBV6-5,TRBD1,TRBJ2-5,-,CASSQGEETQYF,TGTGCCAGCAGCCAGGGGGAAGAGACCCAGTACTTC
TRBV7-6,-,TRBJ2-3,-,CASTLLYSRTDTQYF,TGTGCCAGCACCCTACTCTACAGCAGAACAGATACGCAGTATTTT
TRBV19,-,TRBJ2-7,-,CASSIGAKYEQYF,TGTGCCAGTAGTATTGGGGCAAAATACGAGCAGTACTTC
TRBV5-1,-,TRBJ2-5,few,CASSFDPSAETQYF,TGCGCCAGCAGCTTCGACCCCTCCGCCGAGACCCAGTACTTC
TRBV6-6,TRBD2,TRBJ2-1,-,CASSLSGRLSNEQFF,TGTGCCAGCAGCCTTAGCGGGAGGTTGAGCAATGAGCAGTTCTTC
TRBV29-1,-,TRBJ2-5,few,CSGAQGTGETQYF,TGCAGCGGTGCACAGGGTACTGGAGAGACCCAGTACTTC
TRBV19,TRBD1,TRBJ2-7,-,CASSPRTGVGYEQYF,TGTGCCAGTAGTCCCCGGACAGGTGTGGGCTACGAGCAGTACTTC
TRBV11-3,-,TRBJ1-1,-,CASSRATEAFF,TGTGCCAGCAGCAGGGCGACTGAAGCTTTCTTT
TRBV14,-,TRBJ2-7,-,CASSPPWPGDEQYF,TGTGCCAGCAGCCCCCCTTGGCCAGGGGACGAGCAGTACTTC
TRBV6-5,-,TRBJ2-5,-,CASSRRLGAETQYF,TGTGCCAGCAGTCGCCGACTAGGGGCAGAGACCCAGTACTTC
TRBV4-2,TRBD2,TRBJ2-2,-,CASSQEGGGTPTGELFF,TGTGCCAGCAGCCAAGAAGGCGGGGGGACTCCAACCGGGGAGCTGTTTTTT
TRBV7-2,-,TRBJ1-2,few,CASSYAGIYGYTF,TGTGCCAGCAGCTATGCAGGGATCTATGGCTACACCTTC
TRBV7-9,TRBD1,TRBJ1-1,-,CASSLGQSGIYTEAFF,TGTGCCAGCAGCTTGGGACAGTCGGGGATATACACTGAAGCTTTCTTT